This entry lists 21 T cell receptor beta chains sequenced from one sample in a study of human T cells and chemical hapten exposure. TCRdb independently ran MiXCR on the RACE reads; one entry per CDR3 protein. The sample lists about 50,000 distinct CDR3 sequences, around 4% seen once, with around 1.6% in the top ten. Time point specified: healthy volunteer bleed at 2 weeks. It was from unfractionated whole blood that total RNA was extracted. Sequencing input: whole blood. All receptors derive from a female donor in good health. Some clones in this sample may be carry-over from other donors' samples.

The table lists this clonotype with many counts. The chain uses TRBV7-9 and TRBJ2-1; maybe TRBD2 (5 bases). V lost 1 base to trimming and J lost 4 bases, with 17 bases between them. The CDR3 is 17 amino acids. Germline lookup yields CDR1 SEHNR and CDR2 FQNEAQ (reference sequence). The CDR3 nucleotides read TGTGCCAGCAGCTTAGAGATGTCTAGCCCTATTTACAATGAGCAGTTCTTC. Translation gives CASSLEMSSPIYNEQFF.

This clonotype was seen at least ten times. The chain carries TRBV20-1 and TRBJ2-7; 8 bases fit TRBD2. V lost 4 bases to trimming and J lost 3 bases; unmatched junction nucleotides: 5. The CDR3 sequence is 13 residues long. Germline V gene sequence: CDR1 DFQATT, CDR2 SNEGSKA (reference sequence). CDR3: CSATAGTSYEQYF. The CDR3 region has the DNA TGCAGTGCTACGGCCGGGACTAGCTACGAGCAGTACTTC.

The V call is TRBV19, the J call TRBJ2-3, with D unclear. The CDR3 runs 14 residues. V lost 8 bases to trimming and J lost 4 bases, with 16 bases between them. CDR1 and CDR2 from the germline V gene are LNHDA and SQIVND (reference sequence). CDR3 in amino acids: CASSSGSTPDTQYF. The CDR3 DNA is TGTGCCAGTTCCTCCGGGTCTACCCCAGATACGCAGTATTTT.

This chain links TRBV7-8 with TRBJ1-1; a possible D gene is TRBD1 (5 bases). V was trimmed by 4 bases and J by 1 base, leaving 19 bases between them. Germline CDR1 and CDR2: SGHVS and FQNEAQ. The CDR3 runs to 17 residues. The CDR3 DNA follows: TGTGCCAGCAGCTCCCCAGGCCGGGGACTCAAGAACACTGAAGCTTTCTTT. Protein: CASSSPGRGLKNTEAFF.

This clonotype was recorded at least ten times. V is TRBV18 and J is TRBJ1-2, with D perhaps matching TRBD1 (5 bases). This CDR3 has 16 amino acids. Per the germline V gene, CDR1 is KGHSH and CDR2 is LQKENI. V lost 3 bases to trimming and J lost 0 bases, with 14 bases between them. CDR3: CASSPGPGVANYGYTF. CDR3 nucleotides: TGTGCCAGCTCACCGGGTCCGGGGGTCGCTAACTATGGCTACACCTTC.

This clonotype was seen more than once but under ten times. V usage is TRBV19 and J usage is TRBJ1-2; no reliable D call. Germline CDR1 is LNHDA and CDR2 is SQIVND (reference sequence). This CDR3 has 14 amino acids. Trimming removed 7 bases from V and 6 bases from J, with 18 bases in between. CDR3 DNA sequence: TGTGCCAGTAAGTCTAGGAAGTTCTATGATGGCTACACCTTC. Its protein is CASKSRKFYDGYTF.

This clonotype was counted at least ten times. The J gene is TRBJ1-1, the V gene TRBV20-1; D unresolved. CDR1 DFQATT and CDR2 SNEGSKA come from the germline V gene (reference sequence). This CDR3 contains 15 residues. V lost 4 bases, J lost 4 bases, and 19 bases lay in between. The CDR3 DNA follows: TGCAGTGCTATAGGGAGTTGGGCTGCGGGCACTGAAGCTTTCTTT. It specifies CSAIGSWAAGTEAFF.

This clonotype appeared a few times. The J gene is TRBJ2-7, the V gene TRBV6-1; D is uncertain. The CDR3 contains 15 residues. Trimming removed 3 bases at V and 0 bases at J, with 12 bases between. CDR1 and CDR2 from the germline V gene are MNHNS and SASEGT. Here the CDR3 DNA reads TGTGCCAGCAGTGAGTGGCAAGGGATCTCCTACGAGCAGTACTTC. Translated: CASSEWQGISYEQYF.

There are a few counts of this clonotype. V is TRBV7-9 and J is TRBJ1-4; D remains ambiguous. The CDR3 loop spans 16 amino acids. Trimming shortened V by 1 base and J by 0 bases, and 9 bases separated the two germline ends. Germline V CDR1 and CDR2: SEHNR, FQNEAQ (reference sequence). CDR3 DNA sequence: TGTGCCAGCAGCTTAGGGACGGCCGCAACTAATGAAAAACTGTTTTTT. Protein sequence: CASSLGTAATNEKLFF.

This clonotype was picked up many times. The chain recombines TRBV12-3 or TRBV12-4 with TRBJ2-6; possibly TRBD1 for D (6 bases). Deletions cut 6 bases from V and 0 bases from J, with 9 bases between. The CDR3 covers 15 residues. CDR3 residues: CASSPDSSGANVLTF. The CDR3, as DNA: TGTGCCAGCAGCCCGGACAGCTCTGGGGCCAACGTCCTGACTTTC.

This clonotype appeared once. A much larger clone differs by one base, so this may be a read error. Here the CDR3 omits its conserved ending phenylalanine or tryptophan, so a read error is the likely source. This chain connects TRBV25-1 to TRBJ2-1; possibly TRBD1 or TRBD2 for D (5 bases each). Germline lookup yields CDR1 MGHDK and CDR2 SYGVNS. The V and J ends lost 1 base and 6 bases respectively, with 16 bases between them. The length of the CDR3 is 16 residues. The CDR3 DNA reads TGTGCCAGCAGTGAATCACGGGGCCGGCTACGCAATGAGCAGTTCCTC. Its translation: CASSESRGRLRNEQFL.

In this sample, this clonotype turned up many times. This chain uses TRBV6-5 with TRBJ1-5; D may be TRBD1 (5 bases). Germline V gives CDR1 MNHEY, CDR2 SVGAGI. The CDR3 has 15 amino acids. The V and J ends lost 0 bases and 6 bases respectively, with 12 bases between them. The CDR3 sequence is CASSYSQGLGQPQHF. CDR3 sequence (DNA): TGTGCCAGCAGTTACTCCCAGGGTTTGGGTCAGCCCCAGCATTTT.

This clonotype showed up many times. The chain uses TRBV9 and TRBJ2-2, with a possible D match to TRBD1 (7 bases). The CDR3 is 16 amino acids. Trimming removed 0 bases from V and 4 bases from J, with 13 bases in between. The germline V gene has CDR1 SGDLS and CDR2 YYNGEE. CDR3 amino acids: CASSVVGGGTTGELFF. The CDR3 DNA is TGTGCCAGCAGCGTAGTAGGAGGGGGCACCACCGGGGAGCTGTTTTTT.

In this sample, this clonotype turned up many times. The chain combines TRBV5-1 with TRBJ1-6; D is unclear. This CDR3 has 14 residues. V gave up 1 base and J gave up 7 bases, with 9 bases separating them. Germline CDR1 SGHRS, CDR2 YFSETQ. Here the CDR3 DNA reads TGCGCCAGCAGCTTGTTAGGGCCGAATTCACCCCTCCACTTT. It specifies CASSLLGPNSPLHF.

This clonotype was picked up many times. The V call is TRBV7-2, the J call TRBJ2-2; tentative D call: TRBD2 (6 bases). This CDR3 is built from 14 residues. V was trimmed by 5 bases and J by 4 bases, leaving 11 bases between them. CDR1 SGHTA and CDR2 FQGNSA come from the germline V gene. Here the CDR3 DNA reads TGTGCCAGCAGCAGACTAGGATCCACCGGGGAGCTGTTTTTT. The encoded protein is CASSRLGSTGELFF.

This clonotype was detected many times. This chain connects TRBV25-1 to TRBJ1-6; D gene ambiguous. Germline V gene data show CDR1 as MGHDK and CDR2 as SYGVNS. The CDR3 contains 14 residues. Trimming took off 4 bases at V and 3 bases at J, with 7 bases between the two ends. For the CDR3, the DNA is TGTGCCAGCAGTGTTCGAGGCTATAATTCACCCCTCCACTTT. Translation: CASSVRGYNSPLHF.

The V and J genes are TRBV19 and TRBJ2-7, with 8 bases matching TRBD2. Germline assignment: CDR1 LNHDA and CDR2 SQIVND (reference sequence). V gave up 5 bases and J gave up 2 bases; unmatched junction bases: 8. The CDR3 length is 15 residues. Here the CDR3 DNA reads TGTGCCAGTAGTCCCAGCGGGGGCCTTGCCTACGAGCAGTACTTC. As protein: CASSPSGGLAYEQYF.

This chain joins TRBV20-1 and TRBJ1-1; no clear D gene. Trimming removed 1 base at V and 3 bases at J, with 15 bases between. Germline V gene data show CDR1 as DFQATT and CDR2 as SNEGSKA (reference sequence). The CDR3 contains 15 residues. The CDR3: CSARVHPAGDTEAFF. CDR3 in DNA: TGCAGTGCTAGAGTTCACCCCGCCGGGGACACTGAAGCTTTCTTT.

This clonotype was detected ten times or more. The CDR3 nucleotides read TGTGCCAGCAGTCCTCTAGCGGGGGGGCAAGATACGCAGTATTTT. Translating gives CASSPLAGGQDTQYF. This chain uses TRBV12-3 or TRBV12-4 with TRBJ2-3; the match to TRBD2 covers 12 bases. This CDR3 comprises 15 residues. The junction had 5 bases not matched to a gene; V was cut back by 5 bases and J by 5 bases.

This clonotype came up many times. V gene TRBV4-1 combines with J gene TRBJ2-5, with a possible D match to TRBD2 (5 bases). This CDR3 has 18 amino acids. Germline V gene data show CDR1 as MGHRA and CDR2 as YSYEKL. Deletions cut 1 base from V and 5 bases from J, with 23 bases between. Here the CDR3 DNA reads TGCGCCAGCAGCCAAGCGTCACGAGCGGCTCTTGCGGGCGAGACCCAGTACTTC. Its translation is CASSQASRAALAGETQYF.

This clonotype has a count of ten or more. The chain joins TRBV18 to TRBJ1-3; no clear D gene. The CDR3 has 13 residues. Trimming left V 2 bases short and J 3 bases short, with 5 bases between. Germline V gene sequence: CDR1 KGHSH, CDR2 LQKENI. As DNA, the CDR3 is TGTGCCAGCTCACCAACCGATGGAAACACCATATATTTT. It translates to CASSPTDGNTIYF. Looking up the rest from reference TRBV18 and TRBJ1-3 gives the full variable domain: NAGVMQNPRHLVRRRGQEARLRCSPMKGHSHVYWYRQLPEEGLKFMVYLQKENIIDESGMPKERFSAEFPKEGPSILRIQQVVRGDSAAYFCASSPTDGNTIYFGEGSWLTVV.